Presented here are 18 T cell receptor beta chains from one specimen sequenced in a study of long-term antiretroviral therapy in people with HIV. Survey-level resolution applied to immunoSEQ assay v3.0. Libraries were prepared by immunoSEQ multiplex PCR; TCRdb keeps only in-frame clonotypes and omits some of them. The sample records some 11,000 clones, more than 80% being singletons. The sequencing here drew on unsorted PBMCs, taken 3.4 years after starting antiretroviral therapy. These TCRs come from a man aged 40-49 years with HIV.

This rearrangement joins TRBV27 to TRBJ2-1, with 10 bases aligning to TRBD2. J was trimmed by 9 bases and V by 3 bases; bases with no gene match: 17. The CDR3 runs to 18 residues. Germline assignment: CDR1 MNHEY and CDR2 SMNVEV (reference sequence). The CDR3 coding sequence is TGTGCCAGCAGTTTGTCGGTAGCGGGAGGTGGCCGGTACGGTGAGCAGTTCTTC. It translates to CASSLSVAGGGRYGEQFF.

The genes are TRBV9 and TRBJ1-5, with a possible D match to TRBD1 (6 bases). The CDR3 extends over 15 amino acids. Germline V gene lookup returns CDR1 SGDLS and CDR2 YYNGEE. Trimming shortened V by 4 bases and J by 5 bases, and 16 bases separated the two germline ends. The CDR3 loop reads CASSSSPGEDQPQHF. The CDR3 nucleotides read TGTGCCAGCAGCTCCAGCCCAGGGGAGGATCAGCCCCAGCATTTT.

The sample holds a few counts of this clone. The chain has TRBV2 and TRBJ1-1, with unresolved D. The V and J ends lost 5 bases and 5 bases respectively, with 12 bases between them. Germline CDR1 is SNHLY and CDR2 is FYNNEI. The CDR3 spans 13 residues. The CDR3 reads CASSTVGETEAFF. The CDR3 region has the DNA TGTGCCAGCAGTACAGTGGGAGAGACTGAAGCTTTCTTT.

V gene TRBV11-2 combines with J gene TRBJ1-2, with unresolved D. V gave up 0 bases and J gave up 4 bases, with 6 bases separating them. The germline V gene encodes CDR1 SGHAT and CDR2 FQNNGV. The CDR3 has 13 amino acids. CDR3 region: CASSLDPTYGYTF. DNA for the CDR3: TGTGCCAGCAGCTTAGATCCGACCTATGGCTACACCTTC. The full variable domain, completed using reference TRBV11-2 and TRBJ1-2, is EAGVAQSPRYKIIEKRQSVAFWCNPISGHATLYWYQQILGQGPKLLIQFQNNGVVDDSQLPKDRFSAERLKGVDSTLKIQPAKLEDSAVYLCASSLDPTYGYTFGSGTRLTVV.

The rearrangement links TRBV7-3 to TRBJ2-3; tentative D call: TRBD1 (5 bases). The CDR3 has 16 amino acids. Germline assignment: CDR1 SGHTA and CDR2 FQGTGA. V was cut by 3 bases and J by 2 bases, with 15 bases left in between. CDR3 residues: CASSFRAIGATDTQYF. CDR3 sequence (DNA): TGTGCCAGCAGCTTCAGGGCCATAGGGGCCACAGATACGCAGTATTTT.

The J gene is TRBJ2-2, the V gene TRBV10-3; no firm D call. This CDR3 has 11 amino acids. Trimming took 8 bases from V and 4 from J, leaving 5 bases between them. Germline CDR1 ENHRY, CDR2 SYGVKD. The CDR3, as DNA: TGTGCCATCGACGGCACCGGGGAGCTGTTTTTT. Translating gives CAIDGTGELFF.

The genes are TRBV18 and TRBJ1-5, with TRBD1 matching 7 bases. The V segment lost 3 bases and the J segment 6 bases; nucleotides outside the gene matches: 5. The CDR3 covers 14 residues. The V gene's germline CDR1 is KGHSH and CDR2 LQKENI. The DNA for the CDR3 is TGTGCCAGCTCACCTACAGGGGTTGGTCAGCCCCAGCATTTT. This codes for CASSPTGVGQPQHF.

The chain recombines TRBV7-2 with TRBJ2-7, with D uncertain. The CDR3 is 14 amino acids. CDR1 is SGHTA and CDR2 is FQGNSA in the germline V gene. V was pared by 2 bases and J by 2 bases, with 10 bases between. The CDR3 loop is CASSLPGLPYEQYF. Here the CDR3 DNA reads TGTGCCAGCAGCTTACCGGGCTTACCCTACGAGCAGTACTTC.

This chain connects TRBV5-5 to TRBJ1-2; weak D call: TRBD1 (6 bases). The germline CDR1 and CDR2 sequences are SGHKS and YYEKEE (reference sequence). Trimming removed 0 bases at V and 7 bases at J, with 13 bases between. This CDR3 has 14 residues. Written as DNA, the CDR3 is TGTGCCAGCAGCTTGGGACTAACAGGGTTTGGCTACACCTTC. Its protein is CASSLGLTGFGYTF.

This sequence joins TRBV27 and TRBJ2-7; D possibly matches TRBD1 or TRBD2 (5 bases each). Germline CDR1 is MNHEY and CDR2 is SMNVEV (reference sequence). The CDR3 contains 14 residues. V lost 6 bases to trimming and J lost 2 bases, with 14 bases between them. The CDR3 reads CASSAWGPAYEQYF. CDR3 bases: TGTGCCAGCAGCGCCTGGGGACCGGCCTACGAGCAGTACTTC.

The CDR3 DNA sequence: TGTGCCACCAGCAGGACGGGCGGCGGCGCGGAGCTGTTTTTT. Amino acid sequence: CATSRTGGGAELFF. J is TRBJ2-2 and V is TRBV15; D is ambiguous. V lost 3 bases, J lost 10 bases, and 15 bases lay in between. CDR1 is LNHNV and CDR2 is YYDKDF in the germline V gene (reference sequence). CDR3 size: 14 residues.

V usage is TRBV20-1 and J usage is TRBJ2-1; D uncertain. CDR1 is DFQATT, CDR2 SNEGSKA, per germline (reference sequence). V lost 1 base and J 16 bases, leaving 11 bases between the germline ends. This CDR3 comprises 10 residues. CDR3 sequence (DNA): TGCAGTGCTAGAGCTGAACGGGCCTTCTTC. Translating it yields CSARAERAFF.

J is TRBJ2-7 and V is TRBV6-5; TRBD1 aligns across 9 bases. Looked up from germline, CDR1 is MNHEY and CDR2 is SVGAGI. Trimming at V came to 0 bases and at J to 9 bases, leaving 12 bases not matched to a gene. This CDR3 has 16 residues. In DNA, the CDR3 is TGTGCCAGCAGTTACTCGAAGACAGGGGGTACTTTTGGGCAGTACTTC. It codes for CASSYSKTGGTFGQYF.

V is TRBV5-1 and J is TRBJ2-2; either TRBD1 or TRBD2 may fit D (5 bases each). The germline V and J ends were trimmed by 4 bases and 5 bases, with 12 bases remaining between them. This CDR3 has 14 residues. CDR1 SGHRS and CDR2 YFSETQ come from the germline V gene. The CDR3 DNA sequence: TGCGCCAGCAGCGCCGTCGGGGCAACCGGGGAGCTGTTTTTT. Translating it yields CASSAVGATGELFF. The full variable domain, with the rest looked up from reference TRBV5-1 and TRBJ2-2, is KAGVTQTPRYLIKTRGQQVTLSCSPISGHRSVSWYQQTPGQGLQFLFEYFSETQRNKGNFPGRFSGRQFSNSRSEMNVSTLELGDSALYLCASSAVGATGELFFGEGSRLTVL.

V usage is TRBV11-2 and J usage is TRBJ2-2; D may be TRBD1 (6 bases). Germline V CDR1 and CDR2: SGHAT, FQNNGV. This CDR3 contains 16 residues. Trimming shortened V by 2 bases and J by 6 bases, and 16 bases separated the two germline ends. The CDR3: CASSLPLQGNAGELFF. The CDR3, as DNA: TGTGCCAGCAGCTTACCCCTACAGGGAAACGCCGGGGAGCTGTTTTTT.

In this sample, this clone turned up a few times. J is TRBJ1-2 and V is TRBV7-2; D is undetermined. This CDR3 region has 14 residues. CDR1 is SGHTA, CDR2 FQGNSA, per germline. Trimming pared 4 bases from V and 3 bases from J, leaving 12 bases between. CDR3 in amino acids: CASSSNLQYYGYTF. The CDR3 coding sequence is TGTGCCAGCAGCTCCAACCTCCAGTACTATGGCTACACCTTC.

This clone was seen just once. The V and J genes are TRBV29-1 and TRBJ2-1; 10 bases match TRBD2. The CDR3 has 16 amino acids. CDR1 SQVTM and CDR2 ANQGSEA come from the germline V gene. J was trimmed by 9 bases and V by 0 bases; bases with no gene match: 11. CDR3 in DNA: TGCAGCGTTGAAGAGGGACTAGCGAGGACTCTGGGTGAGCAGTTCTTC. This codes for CSVEEGLARTLGEQFF.

The genes are TRBV7-2 and TRBJ2-3; 9 bases are shared with TRBD1. With 6 bases clipped from V and 1 base from J, the junction kept 5 bases outside the gene matches. This CDR3 has 15 residues. Germline assignment: CDR1 SGHTA and CDR2 FQGNSA. The CDR3 is CASSQRTGGTDTQYF. The CDR3 coding sequence is TGTGCCAGCAGTCAGAGGACAGGGGGCACAGATACGCAGTATTTT.